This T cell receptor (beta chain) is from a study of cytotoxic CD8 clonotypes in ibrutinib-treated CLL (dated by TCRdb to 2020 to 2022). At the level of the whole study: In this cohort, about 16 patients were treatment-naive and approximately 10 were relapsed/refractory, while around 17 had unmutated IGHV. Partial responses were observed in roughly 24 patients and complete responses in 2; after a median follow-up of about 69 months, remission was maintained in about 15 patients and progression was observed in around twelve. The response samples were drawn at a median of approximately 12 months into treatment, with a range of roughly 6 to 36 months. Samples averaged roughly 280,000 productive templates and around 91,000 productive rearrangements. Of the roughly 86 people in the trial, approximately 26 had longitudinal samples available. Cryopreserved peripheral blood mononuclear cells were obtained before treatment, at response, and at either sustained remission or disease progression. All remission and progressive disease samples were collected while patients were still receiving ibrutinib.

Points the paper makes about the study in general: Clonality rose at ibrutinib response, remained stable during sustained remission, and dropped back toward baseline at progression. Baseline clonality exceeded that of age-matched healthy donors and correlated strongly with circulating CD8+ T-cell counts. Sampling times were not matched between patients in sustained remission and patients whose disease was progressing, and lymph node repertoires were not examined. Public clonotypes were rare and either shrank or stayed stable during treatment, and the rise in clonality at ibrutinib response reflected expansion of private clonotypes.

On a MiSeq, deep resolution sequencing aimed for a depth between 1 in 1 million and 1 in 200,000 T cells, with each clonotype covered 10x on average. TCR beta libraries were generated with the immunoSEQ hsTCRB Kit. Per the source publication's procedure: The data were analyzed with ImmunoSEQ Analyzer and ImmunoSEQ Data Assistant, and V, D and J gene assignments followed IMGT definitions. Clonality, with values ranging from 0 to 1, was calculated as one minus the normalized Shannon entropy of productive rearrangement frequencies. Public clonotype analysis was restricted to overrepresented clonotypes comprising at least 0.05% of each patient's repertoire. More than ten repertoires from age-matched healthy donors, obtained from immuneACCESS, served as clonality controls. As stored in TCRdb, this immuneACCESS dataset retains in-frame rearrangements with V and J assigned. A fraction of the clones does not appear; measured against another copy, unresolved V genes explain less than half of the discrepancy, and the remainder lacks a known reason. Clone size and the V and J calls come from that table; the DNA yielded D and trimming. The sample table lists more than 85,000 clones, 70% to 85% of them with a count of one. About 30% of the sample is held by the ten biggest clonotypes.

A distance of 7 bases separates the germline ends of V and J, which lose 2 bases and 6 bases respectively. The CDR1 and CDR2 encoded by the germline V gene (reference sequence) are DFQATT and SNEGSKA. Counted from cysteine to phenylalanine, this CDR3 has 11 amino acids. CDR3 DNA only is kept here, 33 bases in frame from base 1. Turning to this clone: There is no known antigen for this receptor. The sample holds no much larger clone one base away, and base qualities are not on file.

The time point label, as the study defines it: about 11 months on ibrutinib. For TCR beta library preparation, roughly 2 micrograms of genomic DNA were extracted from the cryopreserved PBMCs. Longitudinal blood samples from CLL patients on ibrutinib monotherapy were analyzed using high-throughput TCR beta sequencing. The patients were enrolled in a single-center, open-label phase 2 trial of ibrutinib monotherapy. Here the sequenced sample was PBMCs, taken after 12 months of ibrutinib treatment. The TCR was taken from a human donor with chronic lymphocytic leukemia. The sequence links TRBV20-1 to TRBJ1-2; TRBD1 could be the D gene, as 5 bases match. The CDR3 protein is CSARWGDGYTF. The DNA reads TGCAGTGCTAGATGGGGGGATGGCTACACCTTC.